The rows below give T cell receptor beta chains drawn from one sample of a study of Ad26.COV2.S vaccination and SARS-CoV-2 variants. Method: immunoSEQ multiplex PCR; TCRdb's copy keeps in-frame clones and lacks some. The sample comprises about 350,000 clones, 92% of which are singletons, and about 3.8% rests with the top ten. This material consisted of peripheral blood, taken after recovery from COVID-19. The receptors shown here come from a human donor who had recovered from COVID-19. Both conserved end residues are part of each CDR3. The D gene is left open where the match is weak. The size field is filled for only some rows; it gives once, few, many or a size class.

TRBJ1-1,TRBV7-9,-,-,TGTGCCAGCAGCTCAGCTGGGGGGGGCACTGAAGCTTTCTTT,CASSSAGGGTEAFF
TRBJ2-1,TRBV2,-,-,TGTGCCACCCGGGGAGTAGTAGAAGGTGAGCAGTTCTTC,CATRGVVEGEQFF
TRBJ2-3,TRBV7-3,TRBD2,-,TGTGCCAGCAGCTTAACGCCGGCGGGCGGGGGGGCCGGTGAAGATACGCAGTATTTT,CASSLTPAGGGAGEDTQYF
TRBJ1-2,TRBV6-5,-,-,TGTGCCAGCACCCTAAGAGGGCTCTATGGCTACACCTTC,CASTLRGLYGYTF
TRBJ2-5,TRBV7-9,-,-,TGTGCCAGCAGGAGGGCAGGGGGGCCTCAAGAGACCCAGTACTTC,CASRRAGGPQETQYF
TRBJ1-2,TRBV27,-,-,TGTGCCAGCAGCTCAGACCGCAACTATGGCTACACCTTC,CASSSDRNYGYTF
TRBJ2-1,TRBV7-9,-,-,TGTGCCAGCAGCCCTCCTGGGGGGCACCGCAATGAGCAGTTCTTC,CASSPPGGHRNEQFF
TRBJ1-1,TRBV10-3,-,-,TGTGCCATAACCGGACAGAACCACACTGAAGCTTTCTTT,CAITGQNHTEAFF
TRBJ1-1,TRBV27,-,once,TGTGCCAGCAGTTGGGTGGGGAACACTGAAGCTTTCTTT,CASSWVGNTEAFF
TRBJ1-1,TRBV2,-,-,TGTGCGACCAGGGCAGATATGAACACTGAAGCTTTCTTT,CATRADMNTEAFF
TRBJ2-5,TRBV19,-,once,TGTGCCAGTAGTATTGGAGGGGACCAAGAGACCCAGTACTTC,CASSIGGDQETQYF
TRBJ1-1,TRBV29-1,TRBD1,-,TGCAGCGTTGAGATCCGGACAGGGAATTTCTTT,CSVEIRTGNFF
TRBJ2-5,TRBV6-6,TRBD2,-,TGTGCCAGCAGCTACTTCGGGACTAGCGGGGGGTATCTCCAAGAGACCCAGTACTTC,CASSYFGTSGGYLQETQYF
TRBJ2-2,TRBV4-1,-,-,TGCGCCAGCAGCCAAGAAGGTAGCTTGACCGGGGAGCTGTTTTTT,CASSQEGSLTGELFF
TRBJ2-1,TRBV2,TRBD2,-,TGTGCCAGCAGGGCCGGGACTAGCGTCTACAATGAGCAGTTCTTC,CASRAGTSVYNEQFF
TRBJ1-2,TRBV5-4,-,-,TGTGCCAGCAGCTTGGCTCTTTTAGGGCAGGACTATGGCTACACCTTC,CASSLALLGQDYGYTF
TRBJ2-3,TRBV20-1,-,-,TGCAGTGCGTTGCGAGATACGCAGTATTTT,CSALRDTQYF
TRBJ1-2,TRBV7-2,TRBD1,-,TGTGCCAGCAGCTTAGGTGGGACAGGCTTACGGTATGGCTACACCTTC,CASSLGGTGLRYGYTF
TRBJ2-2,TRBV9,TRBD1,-,TGTGCCAGCAGCCCGACCGGGACAGGGAACACCGGGGAGCTGTTTTTT,CASSPTGTGNTGELFF
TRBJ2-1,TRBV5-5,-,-,TGTGCCAGCAGCCCGGGGAGTAGGGGGGCGAATATCAATGAGCAGTTCTTC,CASSPGSRGANINEQFF